This T cell receptor beta chain was observed in a study of tumor-infiltrating lymphocytes in oesophageal squamous cell carcinoma. TCRdb reanalysed the PCR reads using MiXCR and keeps one entry per CDR3 protein. The sample contains about 12,000 distinct CDR3 sequences, roughly 60% of which appear only once. Germline CDR1 is SNHLY and CDR2 is FYNNEI. The ends were cut back, 8 bases at V and 0 bases at J, with 7 bases in the middle. The CDR3 is 12 amino acids. The TCR comes from a female donor with esophageal squamous cell carcinoma. The chain combines TRBV2 with TRBJ2-5; no clear D. Sequenced sample: esophageal tumor tissue. The CDR3 is CASGVYQETQYF. CDR3 in DNA: TGTGCCAGCGGCGTGTACCAAGAGACCCAGTACTTC. Full variable domain (remainder filled in from reference TRBV2 and TRBJ2-5): EPEVTQTPSHQVTQMGQEVILRCVPISNHLYFYWYRQILGQKVEFLVSFYNNEISEKSEIFDDQFSVERPDGSNFTLKIRSTKLEDSAMYFCASGVYQETQYFGPGTRLLVL.